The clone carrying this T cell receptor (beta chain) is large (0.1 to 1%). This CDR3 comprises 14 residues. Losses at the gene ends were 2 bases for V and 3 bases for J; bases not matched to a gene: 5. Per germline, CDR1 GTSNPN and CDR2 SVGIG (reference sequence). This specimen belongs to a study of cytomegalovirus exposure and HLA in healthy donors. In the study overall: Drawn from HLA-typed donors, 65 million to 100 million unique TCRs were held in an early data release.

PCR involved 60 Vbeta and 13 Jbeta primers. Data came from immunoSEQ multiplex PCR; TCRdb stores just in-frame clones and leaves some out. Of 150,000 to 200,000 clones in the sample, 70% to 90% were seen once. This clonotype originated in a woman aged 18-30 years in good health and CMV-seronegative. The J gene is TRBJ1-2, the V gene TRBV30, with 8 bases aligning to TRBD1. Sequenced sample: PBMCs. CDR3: CAWSLGQGHYGYTF. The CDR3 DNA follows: TGTGCCTGGAGTCTCGGACAGGGACACTATGGCTACACCTTC. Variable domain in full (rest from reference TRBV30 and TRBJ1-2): SQTIHQWPATLVQPVGSPLSLECTVEGTSNPNLYWYRQAAGRGLQLLFYSVGIGQISSEVPQNLSASRPQDRQFILSSKKLLLSDSGFYLCAWSLGQGHYGYTFGSGTRLTVV.